The entry that follows covers one TCR beta chain sequence. The protocol was immunoSEQ multiplex PCR, while the TCRdb copy is restricted to in-frame clones and leaves out a portion. Counted here are tens of thousands of clones, just over 85% occurring once; the ten biggest clones make up about 43%. J lost 3 bases, V lost 6 bases, and 9 bases had no gene match. This CDR3 has 15 residues. From germline, CDR1 is MNHEY and CDR2 SMNVEV (reference sequence). These data originate in a study of blood T cell repertoires in COVID-19. The TCR originated in a woman aged 55-75 years with COVID-19, enrolled during active disease. The sequencing input was peripheral blood. The chain joins TRBV27 to TRBJ2-7; 9 positions match TRBD2. For the CDR3, the DNA is TGTGCCAGCAGATTAGCGGGAGAGGGTTTCTACGAGCAGTACTTC. This gives the protein CASRLAGEGFYEQYF.